This TCR beta chain is from a study of cytomegalovirus exposure and HLA in healthy donors. Looking at the study overall: The same platform as the approximately 660 first-cohort repertoires was used for the roughly 130 validation repertoires, a later analysis reported. Overall study results and limits: TCR clusters originating in the first cohort tended to co-occur in the approximately 120 validation repertoires, according to a later analysis. A classifier reportedly called cytomegalovirus status with high sensitivity and specificity.

Germline values: CDR1 MRHNA, CDR2 SNTAGT. V lost 6 bases, J lost 3 bases, and 12 bases stayed unmatched. The CDR3 spans 17 residues. Concerning this clone: The antigen is unknown.

Some clones are missing from TCRdb's copy, which holds only in-frame ones; the method was immunoSEQ multiplex PCR. The data show around 49,000 clones, with about 91% seen just once and more than 1.4% held by the top ten. The TCR was taken from a man aged 18-30 years in good health and CMV-seronegative. Source material: PBMCs. V usage is TRBV6-4 and J usage is TRBJ2-2; TRBD1 matches at 8 bases. This chain's CDR3 is CASSPAALGQDTGELFF. The CDR3 DNA sequence: TGTGCCAGCAGCCCAGCGGCCCTGGGACAGGACACCGGGGAGCTGTTTTTT.